These T cell receptor beta chains were read from a single sample in a study of vaccination effects on CD4 cells after COVID-19. Assay used: immunoSEQ multiplex PCR; TCRdb lists only in-frame clones, some missing. The table includes approximately 60,000 clones, just over 70% detected once. These receptors' antigens are unknown. The sample here was CD4+ T cells from PBMCs cultured without peptide, taken before COVID-19 vaccination. The source is a human donor who had a prior SARS-CoV-2 infection. The CDR3 runs from the conserved cysteine through the conserved F or W. The D gene is left open where the match is weak. Size is stated for part of the rows, as once, few or many counts, or as a class when the clone is expanded.

NA	TRBV11-3	NA	TRBJ1-4	CASSLEGREKLFF	TGTGCCAGCAGCTTAGAAGGGCGGGAAAAACTGTTTTTT
NA	TRBV6-6	few	TRBJ2-2	CASSYDELFF	TGTGCCAGCAGTTACGACGAGCTGTTTTTT
NA	TRBV4-3	NA	TRBJ2-6	CASSLLPAAGANVLTF	TGCGCCAGCAGCCTTCTCCCCGCGGCTGGGGCCAACGTCCTGACTTTC
TRBD1	TRBV7-3	NA	TRBJ2-1	CASSLDRGLNEQFF	TGTGCCAGCAGCTTAGACAGGGGGTTAAATGAGCAGTTCTTC
NA	TRBV5-1	NA	TRBJ1-6	CASSLAAVFGSYNSPLHF	TGCGCCAGCAGCTTGGCTGCGGTGTTTGGCTCCTATAATTCACCCCTCCACTTT
NA	TRBV6-4	few	TRBJ2-1	CASSDSSGSYNEQFF	TGTGCCAGCAGTGACTCTAGCGGCTCCTACAATGAGCAGTTCTTC
NA	TRBV5-4	NA	TRBJ1-3	CASSSRLAGNTIYF	TGTGCCAGCAGCTCGAGACTGGCGGGAAACACCATATATTTT
TRBD1	TRBV7-2	NA	TRBJ2-7	CASSQDRVVLYEQYF	TGTGCCAGCAGCCAGGACAGGGTTGTTCTCTACGAGCAGTACTTC
NA	TRBV11-2	few	TRBJ1-6	CASSLAGAGLYSPLHF	TGTGCCAGCAGCTTAGCTGGGGCAGGCCTTTATTCACCCCTCCACTTT
NA	TRBV12-3/TRBV12-4	NA	TRBJ2-5	CASSLRTPGAQYF	TGTGCCAGCAGTTTACGTACCCCGGGGGCCCAGTACTTC
NA	TRBV18	NA	TRBJ1-2	CASSPTTVSGHYGYTF	TGTGCCAGCTCACCAACGACAGTTTCAGGTCACTATGGCTACACCTTC
TRBD1	TRBV2	NA	TRBJ1-3	CASSGGTGWSSSGNTIYF	TGTGCCAGCAGTGGAGGGACAGGGTGGTCCTCCTCTGGAAACACCATATATTTT
NA	TRBV2	NA	TRBJ1-5	CASTLLGRPQHF	TGTGCCAGCACGCTCTTGGGAAGGCCCCAGCATTTT
TRBD1	TRBV3-1/TRBV3-2	NA	TRBJ1-1	CASSQIGTGGAFF	TGTGCCAGCAGCCAAATCGGGACAGGTGGAGCTTTCTTT
TRBD2	TRBV18	NA	TRBJ2-6	CASSPIAGAASGANVLTF	TGTGCCAGCTCACCCATCGCGGGAGCAGCCTCTGGGGCCAACGTCCTGACTTTC
NA	TRBV2	NA	TRBJ2-1	CASRSDGDNEQFF	TGTGCCAGCAGGTCGGACGGAGACAATGAGCAGTTCTTC
TRBD1	TRBV6-6	NA	TRBJ1-2	CASSPHKGAYYGYTF	TGTGCCAGCAGTCCGCATAAGGGGGCTTACTATGGCTACACCTTC
NA	TRBV6-5	NA	TRBJ2-7	CASSVGAVSYEQYF	TGTGCCAGCAGCGTAGGGGCAGTCAGCTACGAGCAGTACTTC
NA	TRBV7-8	once	TRBJ2-2	CASSPAQGGYTGELFF	TGTGCCAGCAGCCCAGCACAGGGCGGGTACACCGGGGAGCTGTTTTTT
TRBD2	TRBV5-5	NA	TRBJ2-6	CASIKLTSGGVGSGANVLTF	TGTGCCAGCATCAAATTGACTAGCGGGGGGGTTGGCTCTGGGGCCAACGTCCTGACTTTC
NA	TRBV19	once	TRBJ1-1	CASSKWTALISEAFF	TGTGCCAGTAGTAAATGGACAGCGTTAATATCTGAAGCTTTCTTT
NA	TRBV4-2	few	TRBJ2-1	CASSQAGGRLSSYNEQFF	TGTGCCAGCAGCCAAGCTGGGGGGCGGTTAAGCTCCTACAATGAGCAGTTCTTC
NA	TRBV7-3	NA	TRBJ1-1	CASSPGGGHTEAFF	TGTGCCAGCAGCCCCGGGGGCGGTCACACTGAAGCTTTCTTT
TRBD1	TRBV2	many	TRBJ1-2	CASSRDRVYGGYTF	TGTGCCAGCTCCAGGGACAGGGTTTATGGTGGCTACACCTTC
TRBD2	TRBV5-1	NA	TRBJ2-7	CASSLGLAGGSLPHTYEQYF	TGCGCCAGCAGCTTGGGCTTAGCGGGAGGGTCCTTGCCGCACACCTACGAGCAGTACTTC
NA	TRBV3-1/TRBV3-2	NA	TRBJ2-3	CASRRSGWGDTQYF	TGTGCCAGCAGACGCAGCGGGTGGGGAGATACGCAGTATTTT
TRBD2	TRBV7-9	few	TRBJ2-1	CASSLLAGTNEQFF	TGTGCCAGCAGCTTACTAGCGGGGACTAATGAGCAGTTCTTC
TRBD2	TRBV11-2	NA	TRBJ2-7	CASSLGLAGVGEQYF	TGTGCCAGCAGCCTCGGACTAGCGGGAGTTGGGGAGCAGTACTTC
NA	TRBV30	NA	TRBJ1-1	CAWSDRMNTEAFF	TGTGCCTGGAGTGACAGGATGAACACTGAAGCTTTCTTT
TRBD2	TRBV27	NA	TRBJ2-7	CASSLSFVGSGGPTYEQYF	TGTGCCAGCAGTTTATCGTTTGTGGGATCGGGAGGGCCAACCTACGAGCAGTACTTC
TRBD1	TRBV9	once	TRBJ1-4	CASSPRTGNEKLFF	TGTGCCAGCAGCCCCCGGACAGGAAATGAAAAACTGTTTTTT
NA	TRBV24-1	NA	TRBJ2-2	CATSDLYAKGAGTGELFF	TGTGCCACCAGTGATTTGTATGCGAAGGGAGCGGGCACCGGGGAGCTGTTTTTT
TRBD1	TRBV5-1	once	TRBJ1-2	CASSFQQGYYGYTF	TGCGCCAGCAGCTTCCAACAGGGGTACTATGGCTACACCTTC
TRBD2	TRBV7-3	NA	TRBJ2-5	CASSLGASGRAETQYF	TGTGCCAGCAGCTTAGGGGCTAGCGGGAGGGCGGAGACCCAGTACTTC
NA	TRBV10-2	NA	TRBJ1-6	CASSEPALGLHF	TGCGCCAGCAGTGAGCCGGCCTTGGGCCTCCACTTT
TRBD2	TRBV7-8	NA	TRBJ2-1	CASSPRLAGMVEQFF	TGTGCCAGCAGCCCCAGACTAGCGGGGATGGTTGAGCAGTTCTTC
NA	TRBV6-5	NA	TRBJ1-2	CASSRGQSYYGYTF	TGTGCCAGCAGTCGAGGACAGTCTTACTATGGCTACACCTTC
TRBD1	TRBV7-9	NA	TRBJ2-2	CASSSIQGQGAGTGELFF	TGTGCCAGCAGCTCTATTCAAGGACAGGGGGCGGGCACCGGGGAGCTGTTTTTT
TRBD1	TRBV7-2	few	TRBJ2-5	CASSLGTGEETQYF	TGTGCCAGCAGCCTGGGGACAGGGGAAGAGACCCAGTACTTC
NA	TRBV9	NA	TRBJ1-6	CASSVDPTGGSMRSPLHF	TGTGCCAGCAGCGTAGACCCGACGGGAGGGTCAATGCGTTCACCCCTCCACTTT
NA	TRBV5-1	NA	TRBJ1-3	CASSRDPSSGNTIYF	TGCGCCAGCAGCCGGGACCCAAGCTCTGGAAACACCATATATTTT
NA	TRBV7-2	once	TRBJ1-5	CASSLARGQPQHF	TGTGCCAGCAGCTTAGCGCGAGGTCAGCCCCAGCATTTT
NA	TRBV7-2	NA	TRBJ1-2	CASSLVVRGLSGYTF	TGTGCCAGCAGCTTAGTGGTCAGGGGTTTGTCCGGCTACACCTTC
TRBD1	TRBV27	NA	TRBJ1-4	CASSSGQTNEKLFF	TGTGCCAGCAGTTCGGGACAGACTAATGAAAAACTGTTTTTT
NA	TRBV14	NA	TRBJ1-1	CASSQAGPTEAFF	TGTGCCAGCAGCCAAGCAGGGCCAACTGAAGCTTTCTTT
TRBD2	TRBV3-1/TRBV3-2	once	TRBJ2-5	CASSGETSLETQYF	TGTGCCAGCAGCGGTGAGACTAGCTTGGAGACCCAGTACTTC
TRBD1	TRBV6-5	NA	TRBJ1-3	CASKIDRGGRDTIYF	TGTGCCAGCAAGATCGACAGGGGAGGTAGAGACACCATATATTTT
TRBD1	TRBV15	few	TRBJ2-2	CATSIRTGAYTGELFF	TGTGCCACCAGCATCCGCACAGGGGCCTACACCGGGGAGCTGTTTTTT